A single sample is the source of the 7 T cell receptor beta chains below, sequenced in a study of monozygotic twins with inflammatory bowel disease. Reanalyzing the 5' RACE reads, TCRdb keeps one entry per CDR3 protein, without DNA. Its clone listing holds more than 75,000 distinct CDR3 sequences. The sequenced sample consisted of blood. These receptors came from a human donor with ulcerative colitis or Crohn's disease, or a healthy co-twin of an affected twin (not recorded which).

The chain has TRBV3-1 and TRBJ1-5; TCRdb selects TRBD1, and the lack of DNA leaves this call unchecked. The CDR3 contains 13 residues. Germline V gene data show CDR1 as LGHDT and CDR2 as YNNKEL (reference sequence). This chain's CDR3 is CASSSGMGQPQHF.

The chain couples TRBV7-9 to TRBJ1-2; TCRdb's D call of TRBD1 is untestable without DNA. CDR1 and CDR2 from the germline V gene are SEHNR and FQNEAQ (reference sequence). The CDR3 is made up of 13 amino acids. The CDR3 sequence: CASRPDRGSGYTF.

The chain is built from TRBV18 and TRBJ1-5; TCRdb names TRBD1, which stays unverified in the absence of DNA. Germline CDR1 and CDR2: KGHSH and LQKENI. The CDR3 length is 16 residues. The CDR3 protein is CASSPRRTGSNQPQHF.

CDR3 sequence reads: CASRTGSYYEQYF. J is TRBJ2-7 and V is TRBV5-1. Germline V gene sequence: CDR1 SGHRS, CDR2 YFSETQ. CDR3 size: 13 residues.

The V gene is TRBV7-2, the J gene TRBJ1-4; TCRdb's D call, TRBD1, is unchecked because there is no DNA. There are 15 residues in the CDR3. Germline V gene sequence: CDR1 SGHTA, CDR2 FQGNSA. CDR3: CASSLPTGGNEKLFF. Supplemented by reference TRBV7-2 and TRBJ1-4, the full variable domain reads GAGVSQSPSNKVTEKGKDVELRCDPISGHTALYWYRQSLGQGLEFLIYFQGNSAPDKSGLPSDRFSAERTGGSVSTLTIQRTQQEDSAVYLCASSLPTGGNEKLFFGSGTQLSVL.

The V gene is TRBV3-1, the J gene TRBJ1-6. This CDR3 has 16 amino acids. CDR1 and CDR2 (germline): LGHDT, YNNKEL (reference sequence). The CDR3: CASSQGYALGNSPLHF.

This CDR3 reads CASSRRGATGELFF. The rearrangement uses TRBV5-5 and TRBJ2-2; the TCRdb D gene call, TRBD1, has no DNA to confirm it. The CDR3 contains 14 residues. Germline loops: CDR1 SGHKS, CDR2 YYEKEE (reference sequence).